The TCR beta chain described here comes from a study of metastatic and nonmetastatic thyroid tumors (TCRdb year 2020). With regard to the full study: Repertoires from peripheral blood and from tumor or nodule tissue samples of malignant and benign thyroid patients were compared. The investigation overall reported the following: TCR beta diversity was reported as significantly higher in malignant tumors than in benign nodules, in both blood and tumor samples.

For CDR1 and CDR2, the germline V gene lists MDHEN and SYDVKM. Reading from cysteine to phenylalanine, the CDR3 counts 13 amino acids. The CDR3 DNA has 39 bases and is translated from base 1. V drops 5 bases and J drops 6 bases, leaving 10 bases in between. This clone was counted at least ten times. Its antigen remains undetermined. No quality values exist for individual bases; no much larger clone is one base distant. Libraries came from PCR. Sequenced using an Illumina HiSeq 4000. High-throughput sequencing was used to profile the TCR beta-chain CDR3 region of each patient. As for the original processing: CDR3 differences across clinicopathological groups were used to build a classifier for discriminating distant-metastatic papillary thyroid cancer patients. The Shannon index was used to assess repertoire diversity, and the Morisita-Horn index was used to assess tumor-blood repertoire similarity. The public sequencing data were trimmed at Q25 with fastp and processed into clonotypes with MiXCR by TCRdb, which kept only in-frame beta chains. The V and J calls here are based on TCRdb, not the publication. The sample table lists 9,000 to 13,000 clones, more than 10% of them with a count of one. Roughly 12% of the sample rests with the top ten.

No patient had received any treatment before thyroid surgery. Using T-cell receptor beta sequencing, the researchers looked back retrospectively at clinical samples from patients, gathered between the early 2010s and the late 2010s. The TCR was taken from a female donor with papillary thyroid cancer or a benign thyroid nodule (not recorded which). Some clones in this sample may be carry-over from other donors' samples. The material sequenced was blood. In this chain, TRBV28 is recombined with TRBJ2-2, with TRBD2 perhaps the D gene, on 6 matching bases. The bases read TGTGCCAGCAGTCTAACGGGGGCCGGGGAGCTGTTTTTT. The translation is CASSLTGAGELFF.